The clone carrying this T cell receptor (beta chain) occurred many times. The ends lost 5 bases at V and 6 bases at J; junction bases unmatched: 9. The CDR3 is 15 residues long. Looked up from germline, CDR1 is KGHSH and CDR2 is LQKENI. From the 5' RACE reads, TCRdb called clonotypes with MiXCR, one entry per CDR3 protein. This table has around 330,000 distinct CDR3 sequences, roughly 3.5% appearing once. The data derive from a study of T cells after yellow fever vaccination. This sample comprised PBMCs, obtained on the day of the yellow fever booster vaccination. The receptor comes from a young man who received the YFV17D yellow fever vaccine. This chain connects TRBV18 to TRBJ2-2, with TRBD1 matching over 7 bases. CDR3: CASSISTGFAGELFF. The CDR3 coding sequence is TGTGCCAGCTCAATCTCGACAGGGTTCGCCGGGGAGCTGTTTTTT.